This T cell receptor beta chain was identified during a study of siplizumab effects on memory and regulatory T cells. Method: immunoSEQ multiplex PCR; TCRdb's copy keeps in-frame clones and lacks some. The table lists fewer than 120,000 clones, 92% of them singletons, with approximately 1.2% in the top ten. The CDR3 runs 18 residues. The chain links TRBV21-1 to TRBJ2-7. TRBV21-1 is flagged as a pseudogene. Sequences were obtained from CD4+ T cells sorted from blood. The origin of this receptor is a human donor in good health. The DNA for the CDR3 is TGTGCCAGCAGCAAAGTCGAAGAGAGGGGGGCCCGCTCCTACGAGCAGTACTTC. This gives the protein CASSKVEERGARSYEQYF.